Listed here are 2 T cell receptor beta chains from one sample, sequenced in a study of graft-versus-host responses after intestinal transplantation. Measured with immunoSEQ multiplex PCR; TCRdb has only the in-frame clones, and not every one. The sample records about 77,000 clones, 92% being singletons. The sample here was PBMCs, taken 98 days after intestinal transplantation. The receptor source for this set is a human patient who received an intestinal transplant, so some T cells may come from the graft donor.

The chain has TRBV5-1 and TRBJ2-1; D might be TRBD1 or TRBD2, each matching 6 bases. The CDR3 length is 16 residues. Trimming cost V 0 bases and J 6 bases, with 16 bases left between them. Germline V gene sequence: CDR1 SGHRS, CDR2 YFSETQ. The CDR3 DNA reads TGCGCCAGCAGCTTGGCCTTCTGGGGGGCGGGCAATGAGCAGTTCTTC. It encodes CASSLAFWGAGNEQFF.

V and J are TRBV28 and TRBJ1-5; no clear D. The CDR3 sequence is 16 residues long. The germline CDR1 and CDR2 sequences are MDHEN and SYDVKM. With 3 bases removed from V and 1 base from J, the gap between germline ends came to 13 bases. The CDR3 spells CASSFGRVLSNQPQHF. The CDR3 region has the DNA TGTGCCAGCAGTTTTGGTAGGGTTCTGAGCAATCAGCCCCAGCATTTT.